Below, 13 T cell receptor beta chains from the same sample are listed, as sequenced in a study of beta chain features in type 1 diabetes. Expressed TCRB transcripts were sequenced after all isolated RNA was converted to cDNA. Generated by immunoSEQ multiplex PCR, the TCRdb table keeps only in-frame clones and is missing some. The data show around 330,000 clones, 8% to 13% seen once. Sequenced: naive CD4+ T cells from blood. These receptors all come from a woman aged 30 to 39 in good health.

This clone was seen a handful of times. This chain links TRBV9 with TRBJ2-3; 9 bases match TRBD2. This CDR3 has 15 amino acids. Trimming removed 5 bases from V and 1 base from J; junction bases left unmatched: 5. The V gene's germline CDR1 is SGDLS and CDR2 YYNGEE. The CDR3 bases are TGTGCCAGCAGGCCTACTAGCGGGCGCACAGATACGCAGTATTTT. Its translation is CASRPTSGRTDTQYF.

The genes are TRBV5-1 and TRBJ1-2; 10 bases are a match to TRBD1. Germline trimming cut 5 bases from V and 8 bases from J; bases unmatched to any gene: 6. Germline loops: CDR1 SGHRS, CDR2 YFSETQ. The CDR3 totals 13 residues. CDR3 coding DNA: TGCGCCAGCAGATCCGGGACAGGGGACGGCTACACCTTC. This gives the protein CASRSGTGDGYTF.

Points on this clone: The sample has other DNA sequences that encode this CDR3 too. V usage is TRBV30 and J usage is TRBJ1-1; D gene uncertain. The V and J ends lost 0 bases and 2 bases respectively, with 10 bases between them. This CDR3 has 14 residues. The germline gives CDR1 GTSNPN, CDR2 SVGIG (reference sequence). Here the CDR3 DNA reads TGTGCCTGGAGTGTAGTGCGGAGTAACACTGAAGCTTTCTTT. Amino acid sequence: CAWSVVRSNTEAFF.

The chain carries TRBV28 and TRBJ2-7, with a weak D call TRBD1 (6 bases). Germline V lookup: CDR1 MDHEN, CDR2 SYDVKM. The V gene lost 2 bases and the J gene lost 2 bases, with 10 bases spanning the gap. This CDR3 has 14 residues. The CDR3 nucleotides read TGTGCCAGCAGTTTAACAGGGACCCCCTACGAGCAGTACTTC. It yields the protein CASSLTGTPYEQYF.

This clone has more than one count but fewer than ten. The V call is TRBV7-9, the J call TRBJ2-1; D is perhaps TRBD2 (6 bases). CDR3 length: 16 residues. V was cut by 1 base and J by 7 bases, with 17 bases left in between. CDR1 and CDR2 (germline): SEHNR, FQNEAQ (reference sequence). The CDR3 DNA is TGTGCCAGCAGCTTAGGGGCGGGAATGGAAGGGAATGAGCAGTTCTTC. It specifies CASSLGAGMEGNEQFF.

J is TRBJ2-3 and V is TRBV7-3, with TRBD2 identical over 8 bases. V dropped 5 bases and J dropped 4; count of bases not matched to a gene: 11. This CDR3 has 16 amino acids. Germline CDR1 and CDR2: SGHTA and FQGTGA. In nucleotides, the CDR3 is TGTGCCAGCAGCCTCGGCGGGGGGAGGAACCCAGATACGCAGTATTTT. Protein: CASSLGGGRNPDTQYF.

This clone was observed a handful of times. The chain employs TRBV11-2 and TRBJ2-6, with D tentatively TRBD2 (5 bases). This CDR3 has 17 residues. Looked up from germline, CDR1 is SGHAT and CDR2 is FQNNGV. V gave up 2 bases and J gave up 2 bases, with 13 bases separating them. In nucleotides, the CDR3 is TGTGCCAGCAGCTTACGCGGCGCCGGGACTGGGGCCAACGTCCTGACTTTC. This codes for CASSLRGAGTGANVLTF.

This chain links TRBV27 with TRBJ2-7, with TRBD1 matching over 7 bases. This CDR3 is 13 amino acids long. The J segment lost 3 bases and the V segment lost 6 bases, leaving 5 bases of the junction unmatched. Germline V gene lookup returns CDR1 MNHEY and CDR2 SMNVEV (reference sequence). The CDR3 here is CASSRDRHYEQYF. The CDR3 nucleotides read TGTGCCAGCAGCCGGGACAGACACTACGAGCAGTACTTC.

This sequence joins TRBV6-5 and TRBJ2-5; 10 bases line up with TRBD1. This CDR3 is 15 amino acids long. The J segment lost 5 bases and the V segment lost 6 bases, leaving 9 bases of the junction unmatched. CDR1 MNHEY and CDR2 SVGAGI come from the germline V gene. CDR3 amino acids: CASRSDRGLTETQYF. CDR3 DNA sequence: TGTGCCAGCAGGTCCGACAGGGGGCTGACGGAGACCCAGTACTTC.

This clone was detected a few times. The chain couples TRBV29-1 to TRBJ2-7, with 8 bases lining up with TRBD2. Trimming removed 4 bases from V and 2 bases from J; junction bases left unmatched: 10. The CDR3 is 15 amino acids. CDR1 and CDR2 from the germline V gene are SQVTM and ANQGSEA. The CDR3 reads CSVGSRGRPTYEQYF. The DNA of the CDR3 is TGCAGCGTTGGGAGCCGCGGGAGGCCCACCTACGAGCAGTACTTC.

This chain connects TRBV7-2 to TRBJ2-7, with 8 bases that match TRBD2. Germline CDR1 SGHTA, CDR2 FQGNSA. There are 17 residues in the CDR3. V lost 0 bases, J lost 2 bases, and 9 bases stayed unmatched. The CDR3 DNA follows: TGTGCCAGCAGCTTAGCGTTCGGGGCGGGAGGCACCTACGAGCAGTACTTC. Residues: CASSLAFGAGGTYEQYF. The variable domain in full, completed from reference TRBV7-2 and TRBJ2-7, reads GAGVSQSPSNKVTEKGKDVELRCDPISGHTALYWYRQSLGQGLEFLIYFQGNSAPDKSGLPSDRFSAERTGGSVSTLTIQRTQQEDSAVYLCASSLAFGAGGTYEQYFGPGTRLTVT.

The chain recombines TRBV5-1 with TRBJ2-5; TRBD2 is a possible D gene (5 bases). This CDR3 region has 16 residues. V was pared by 0 bases and J by 1 base, with 13 bases between. Germline V gene sequence: CDR1 SGHRS, CDR2 YFSETQ. The CDR3 coding sequence is TGCGCCAGCAGCTTGGCGGAGCTAGCATCCCAAGAGACCCAGTACTTC. Protein product: CASSLAELASQETQYF.

This rearrangement joins TRBV18 to TRBJ2-1; 15 bases agree with TRBD2. Germline V gene sequence: CDR1 KGHSH, CDR2 LQKENI. The CDR3 sequence is 17 residues long. J was trimmed by 7 bases and V by 5 bases; bases with no gene match: 9. CDR3 DNA: TGTGCCAGCTCAGCCGGACTAGCGGGAGGGCCGGAAAATGAGCAGTTCTTC. Its protein product is CASSAGLAGGPENEQFF.